What follows describes a single T cell receptor (beta chain). These data originate in a study of regulatory T cells in long-lasting Graves disease. Time point reported: persistent/refractory GD, antithyroid drugs over 5 years with positive TRAb. RNA isolated from PBMCs was used to make the TCR library. CDR3 regions were amplified by Arm-PCR using iRepertoire HTBI primers to build TCR beta libraries. From the multiplex PCR reads, TCRdb called clonotypes with MiXCR, one entry per CDR3 protein. The profile shows around 510,000 distinct CDR3 sequences, roughly 20% of them singletons. The CDR3 spans 14 residues. Germline values: CDR1 LNHNV, CDR2 YYDKDF (reference sequence). The ends lost 1 base at V and 7 bases at J; junction bases unmatched: 1.

The chain combines TRBV15 with TRBJ2-4, with 10 bases that match TRBD1. The origin of this receptor is a female donor with Graves disease. Here the sequenced sample was peripheral blood mononuclear cells (PBMCs), taken when the disease was refractory, from a patient treated with antithyroid drugs. The DNA of the CDR3 is TGTGCCACCAGCAGAGGACAGGGGGCGAACATTCAGTACTTC. It is translated as CATSRGQGANIQYF.